This TCR beta chain was profiled in a study of Graves' ophthalmopathy and Graves' hyperthyroidism. This clonotype showed up many times. Its antigen is not known. The CDR3 has 13 residues. J gave up 1 base and V 7 bases, and 2 bases lay outside the gene matches. From germline, CDR1 is MNHNS and CDR2 SASEGT. RNA transcripts provided the template for amplifying TCR beta CDR3 regions. RT-PCR with HTBI primers came first, then second-round multiplex PCR. In TCRdb, the multiplex PCR reads were re-called with MiXCR into one record per CDR3 protein. The sample lists about 370,000 distinct CDR3 sequences; roughly a sixth were seen once. Study-level points and caveats: The model forecast ophthalmopathy progression, reaching under 71% sensitivity and approximately 72% specificity.

None of the included patients had other autoimmune diseases, uncontrolled infections, pregnancy or lactation, as these led to exclusion. This receptor was obtained from an adult woman with stable Graves' hyperthyroidism. Sequencing was done on a sample of peripheral blood. The chain has TRBV6-1 and TRBJ2-3, with 7 bases lining up with TRBD2. Written as DNA, the CDR3 is TGTGCCAGCATTGCGGGGGGCACAGATACGCAGTATTTT. Amino acids: CASIAGGTDTQYF.